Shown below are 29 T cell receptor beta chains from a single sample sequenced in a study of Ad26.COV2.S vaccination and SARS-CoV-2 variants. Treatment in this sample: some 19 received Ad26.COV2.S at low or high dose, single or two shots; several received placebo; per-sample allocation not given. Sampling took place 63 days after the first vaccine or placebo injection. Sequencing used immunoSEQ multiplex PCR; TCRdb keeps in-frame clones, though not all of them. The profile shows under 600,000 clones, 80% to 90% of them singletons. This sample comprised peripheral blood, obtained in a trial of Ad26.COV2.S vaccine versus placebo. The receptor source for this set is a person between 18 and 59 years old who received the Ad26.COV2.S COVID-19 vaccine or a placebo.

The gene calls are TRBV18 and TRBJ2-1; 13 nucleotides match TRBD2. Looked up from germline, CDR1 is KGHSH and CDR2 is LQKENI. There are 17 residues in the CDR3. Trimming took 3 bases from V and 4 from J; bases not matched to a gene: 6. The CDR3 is CASSPWTSGGPYNEQFF. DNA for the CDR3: TGTGCCAGCTCACCTTGGACTAGCGGGGGTCCTTACAATGAGCAGTTCTTC. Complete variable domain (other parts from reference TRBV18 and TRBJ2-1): NAGVMQNPRHLVRRRGQEARLRCSPMKGHSHVYWYRQLPEEGLKFMVYLQKENIIDESGMPKERFSAEFPKEGPSILRIQQVVRGDSAAYFCASSPWTSGGPYNEQFFGPGTRLTVL.

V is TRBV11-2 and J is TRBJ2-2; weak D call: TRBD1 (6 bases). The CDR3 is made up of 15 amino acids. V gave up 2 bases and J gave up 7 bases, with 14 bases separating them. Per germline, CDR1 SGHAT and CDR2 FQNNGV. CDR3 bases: TGTGCCAGCAGCTTAAGCACAGGGTATAACGGGGAGCTGTTTTTT. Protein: CASSLSTGYNGELFF.

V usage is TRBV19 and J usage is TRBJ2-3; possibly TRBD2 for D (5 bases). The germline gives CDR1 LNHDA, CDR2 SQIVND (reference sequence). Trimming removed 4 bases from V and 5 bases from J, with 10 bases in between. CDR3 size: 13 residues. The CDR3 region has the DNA TGTGCCAGTAGTACCTACGGGGTAGATACGCAGTATTTT. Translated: CASSTYGVDTQYF.

CDR3 in DNA: TGTGCCAGCAGTTACCTGTGGAGGAACACTGAAGCTTTCTTT. Protein: CASSYLWRNTEAFF. The V and J genes are TRBV6-5 and TRBJ1-1; D gene unclear. Per germline, CDR1 MNHEY and CDR2 SVGAGI. This CDR3 has 14 amino acids. Deletions cut 2 bases from V and 1 base from J, with 8 bases between.

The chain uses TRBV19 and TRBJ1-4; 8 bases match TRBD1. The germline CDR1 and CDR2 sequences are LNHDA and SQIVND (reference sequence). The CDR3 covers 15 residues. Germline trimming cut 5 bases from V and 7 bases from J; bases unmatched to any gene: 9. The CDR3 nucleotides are TGTGCCAGTAGTGACCAGGGGGCGCGAGTTGAAAAACTGTTTTTT. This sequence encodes CASSDQGARVEKLFF.

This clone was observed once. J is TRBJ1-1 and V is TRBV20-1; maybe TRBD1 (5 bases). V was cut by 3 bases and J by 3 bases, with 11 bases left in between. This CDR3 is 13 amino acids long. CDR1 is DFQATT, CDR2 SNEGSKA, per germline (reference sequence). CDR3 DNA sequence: TGCAGTGCTAGTGGGGGTAGGGACACTGAAGCTTTCTTT. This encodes CSASGGRDTEAFF.

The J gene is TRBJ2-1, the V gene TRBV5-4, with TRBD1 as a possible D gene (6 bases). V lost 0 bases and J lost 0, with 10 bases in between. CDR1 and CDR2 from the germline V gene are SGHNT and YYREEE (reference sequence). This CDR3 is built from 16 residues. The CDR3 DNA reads TGTGCCAGCAGCTTGGGGGGGCCGAGCTCCTACAATGAGCAGTTCTTC. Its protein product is CASSLGGPSSYNEQFF.

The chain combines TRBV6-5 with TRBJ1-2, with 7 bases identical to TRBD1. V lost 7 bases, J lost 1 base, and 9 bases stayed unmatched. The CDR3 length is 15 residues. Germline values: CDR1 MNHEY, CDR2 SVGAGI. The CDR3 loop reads CASTISRDSNYGYTF. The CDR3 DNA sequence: TGTGCCAGCACTATATCCCGGGACAGTAACTATGGCTACACCTTC.

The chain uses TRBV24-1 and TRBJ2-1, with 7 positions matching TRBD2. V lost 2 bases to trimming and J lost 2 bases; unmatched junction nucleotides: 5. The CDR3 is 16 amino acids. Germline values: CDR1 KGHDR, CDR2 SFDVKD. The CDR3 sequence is CATSDYGGGPYNEQFF. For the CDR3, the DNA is TGTGCCACCAGTGATTATGGGGGAGGGCCCTACAATGAGCAGTTCTTC.

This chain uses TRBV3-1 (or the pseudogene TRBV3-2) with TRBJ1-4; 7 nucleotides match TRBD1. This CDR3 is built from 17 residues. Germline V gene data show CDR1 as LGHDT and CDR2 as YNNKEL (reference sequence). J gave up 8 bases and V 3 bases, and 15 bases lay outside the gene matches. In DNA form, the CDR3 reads TGTGCCAGCAGCCATTCATTTTCGGGGGCAGGGGGAGAAAAACTGTTTTTT. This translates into CASSHSFSGAGGEKLFF.

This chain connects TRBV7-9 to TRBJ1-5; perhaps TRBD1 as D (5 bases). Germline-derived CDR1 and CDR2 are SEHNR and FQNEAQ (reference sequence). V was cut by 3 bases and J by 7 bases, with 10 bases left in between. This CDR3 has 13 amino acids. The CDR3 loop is CASSFPEGQPQHF. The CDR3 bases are TGTGCCAGCAGCTTTCCAGAGGGGCAGCCCCAGCATTTT.

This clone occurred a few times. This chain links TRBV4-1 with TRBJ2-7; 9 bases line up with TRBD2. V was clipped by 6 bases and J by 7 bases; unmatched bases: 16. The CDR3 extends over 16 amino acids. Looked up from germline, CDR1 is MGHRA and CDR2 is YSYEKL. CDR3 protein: CASSPSTSGSLGEQYF. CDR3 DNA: TGCGCCAGCAGTCCTAGTACTAGCGGGTCTTTGGGGGAGCAGTACTTC.

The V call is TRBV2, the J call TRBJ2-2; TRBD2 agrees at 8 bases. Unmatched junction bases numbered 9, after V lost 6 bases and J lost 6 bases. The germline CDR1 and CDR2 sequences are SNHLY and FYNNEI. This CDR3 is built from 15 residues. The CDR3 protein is CASRMRSGGAGELFF. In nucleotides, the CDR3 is TGTGCCAGCAGGATGAGAAGCGGGGGTGCCGGGGAGCTGTTTTTT.

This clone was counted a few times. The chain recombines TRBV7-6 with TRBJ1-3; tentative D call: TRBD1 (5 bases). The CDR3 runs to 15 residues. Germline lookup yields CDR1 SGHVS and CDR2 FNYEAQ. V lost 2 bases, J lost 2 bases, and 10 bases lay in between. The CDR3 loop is CASSLIGTAGNTIYF. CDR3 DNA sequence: TGTGCCAGCAGCTTAATTGGGACTGCTGGAAACACCATATATTTT.

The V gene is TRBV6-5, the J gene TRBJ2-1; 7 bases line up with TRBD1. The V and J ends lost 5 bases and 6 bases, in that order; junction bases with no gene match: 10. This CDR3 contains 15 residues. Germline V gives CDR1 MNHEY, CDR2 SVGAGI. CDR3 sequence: CASSPDRAPSNEQFF. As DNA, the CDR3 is TGTGCCAGCAGTCCTGACAGGGCCCCTTCCAATGAGCAGTTCTTC.

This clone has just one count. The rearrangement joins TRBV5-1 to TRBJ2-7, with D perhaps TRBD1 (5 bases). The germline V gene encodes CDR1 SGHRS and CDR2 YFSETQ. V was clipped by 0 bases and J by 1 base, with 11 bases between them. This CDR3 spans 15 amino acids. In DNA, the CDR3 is TGCGCCAGCAGCTTGGTTCCAGGGAAATCCTACGAGCAGTACTTC. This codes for CASSLVPGKSYEQYF.

CDR3 sequence: CASSWGLGGSAFF. DNA for the CDR3: TGTGCCAGCAGTTGGGGGCTGGGGGGGTCAGCTTTCTTT. The V and J genes are TRBV27 and TRBJ1-1; D may be TRBD1 (6 bases). From germline, CDR1 is MNHEY and CDR2 SMNVEV (reference sequence). Trimming stripped 4 bases from V and 10 bases from J, with 16 bases between. The CDR3 length is 13 residues.

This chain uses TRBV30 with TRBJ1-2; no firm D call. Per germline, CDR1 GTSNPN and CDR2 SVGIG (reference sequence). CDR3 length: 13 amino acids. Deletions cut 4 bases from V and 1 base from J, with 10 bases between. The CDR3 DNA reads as TGTGCCTGGAATTCTCAGGATAACTATGGCTACACCTTC. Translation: CAWNSQDNYGYTF.

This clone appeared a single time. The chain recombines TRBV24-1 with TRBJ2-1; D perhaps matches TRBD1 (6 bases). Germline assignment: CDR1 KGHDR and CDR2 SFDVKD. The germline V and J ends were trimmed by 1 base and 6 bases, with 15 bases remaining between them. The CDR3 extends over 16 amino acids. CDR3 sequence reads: CATSDFQGSPINEQFF. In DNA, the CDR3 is TGTGCCACCAGTGATTTCCAGGGGTCCCCGATCAATGAGCAGTTCTTC.

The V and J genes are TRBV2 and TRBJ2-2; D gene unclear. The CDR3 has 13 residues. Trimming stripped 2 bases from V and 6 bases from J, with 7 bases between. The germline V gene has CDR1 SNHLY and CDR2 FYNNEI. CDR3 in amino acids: CASSESVSGELFF. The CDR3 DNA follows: TGTGCCAGCAGTGAATCGGTATCCGGGGAGCTGTTTTTT.

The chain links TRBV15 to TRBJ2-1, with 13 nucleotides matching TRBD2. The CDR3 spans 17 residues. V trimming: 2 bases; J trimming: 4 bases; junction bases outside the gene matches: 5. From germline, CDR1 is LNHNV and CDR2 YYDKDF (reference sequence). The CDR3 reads CATSRKLAGGKYNEQFF. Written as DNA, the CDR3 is TGTGCCACCAGCAGAAAACTAGCGGGGGGGAAATACAATGAGCAGTTCTTC.

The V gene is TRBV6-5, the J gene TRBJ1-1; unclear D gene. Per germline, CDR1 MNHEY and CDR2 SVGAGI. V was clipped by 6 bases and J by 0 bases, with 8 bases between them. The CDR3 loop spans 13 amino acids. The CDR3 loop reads CASRPTVNTEAFF. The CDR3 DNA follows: TGTGCCAGCAGACCGACCGTGAACACTGAAGCTTTCTTT.

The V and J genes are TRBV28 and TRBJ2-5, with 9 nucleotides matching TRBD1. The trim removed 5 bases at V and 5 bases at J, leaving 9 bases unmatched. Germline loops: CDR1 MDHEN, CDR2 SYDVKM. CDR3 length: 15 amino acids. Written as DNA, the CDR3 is TGTGCCAGCAGTACCGGACAGGGGTGGGGGGAGACCCAGTACTTC. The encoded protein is CASSTGQGWGETQYF.

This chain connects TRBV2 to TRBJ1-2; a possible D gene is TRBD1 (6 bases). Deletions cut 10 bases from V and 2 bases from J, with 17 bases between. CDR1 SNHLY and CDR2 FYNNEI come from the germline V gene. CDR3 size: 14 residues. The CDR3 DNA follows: TGTGCCACCCAGTTCAGGGGAGGGAACTATGGCTACACCTTC. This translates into CATQFRGGNYGYTF.

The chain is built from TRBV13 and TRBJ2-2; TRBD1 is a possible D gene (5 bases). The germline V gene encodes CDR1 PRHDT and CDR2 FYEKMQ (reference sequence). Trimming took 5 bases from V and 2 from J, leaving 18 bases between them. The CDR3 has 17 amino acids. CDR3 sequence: CASSQRGQILNTGELFF. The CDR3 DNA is TGTGCCAGCAGCCAAAGGGGTCAGATACTAAACACCGGGGAGCTGTTTTTT.

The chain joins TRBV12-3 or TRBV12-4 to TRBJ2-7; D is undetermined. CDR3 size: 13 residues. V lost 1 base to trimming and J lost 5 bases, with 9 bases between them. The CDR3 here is CASSLGPKNEQYF. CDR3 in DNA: TGTGCCAGCAGTTTAGGGCCCAAGAACGAGCAGTACTTC.

The CDR3 here is CASSSRGDQPQHF. For the CDR3, the DNA is TGTGCCAGCTCATCGAGGGGGGATCAGCCCCAGCATTTT. The chain carries TRBV18 and TRBJ1-5, with a weak D call TRBD1 (6 bases). This CDR3 is built from 13 residues. Germline assignment: CDR1 KGHSH and CDR2 LQKENI. V lost 5 bases, J lost 5 bases, and 10 bases lay in between. Supplemented by reference TRBV18 and TRBJ1-5, the full variable domain reads NAGVMQNPRHLVRRRGQEARLRCSPMKGHSHVYWYRQLPEEGLKFMVYLQKENIIDESGMPKERFSAEFPKEGPSILRIQQVVRGDSAAYFCASSSRGDQPQHFGDGTRLSIL.

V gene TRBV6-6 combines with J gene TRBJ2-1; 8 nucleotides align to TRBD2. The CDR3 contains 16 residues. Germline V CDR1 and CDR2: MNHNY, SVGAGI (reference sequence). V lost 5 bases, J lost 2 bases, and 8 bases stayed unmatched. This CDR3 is CASSQRTSGAYNEQFF. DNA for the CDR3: TGTGCCAGCAGTCAACGTACTAGCGGAGCCTACAATGAGCAGTTCTTC.

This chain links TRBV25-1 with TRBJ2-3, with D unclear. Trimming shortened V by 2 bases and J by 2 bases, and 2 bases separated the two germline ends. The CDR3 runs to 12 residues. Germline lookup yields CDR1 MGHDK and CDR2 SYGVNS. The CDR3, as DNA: TGTGCCAGCAGTGAACCCACAGATACGCAGTATTTT. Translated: CASSEPTDTQYF.